The subject of this entry is one T cell receptor beta chain. TCRdb's copy holds only in-frame clones and misses some; the assay was immunoSEQ multiplex PCR. This sample yields fewer than 50,000 clones, of which roughly 94% are seen a single time; approximately 0.31% belongs to the top ten. CDR1 is SGHTA, CDR2 FQGTGA, per germline. This CDR3 spans 16 amino acids. V lost 2 bases to trimming and J lost 5 bases; unmatched junction nucleotides: 3. This record belongs to a study of T cell changes during pregnancy in multiple sclerosis. This chain uses TRBV7-3 with TRBJ2-1; 13 bases fit TRBD2. This clonotype was obtained from a female donor with multiple sclerosis, enrolled in a pregnancy study. Specimen: CD4+ T cells from peripheral blood mononuclear cells, collected in the third trimester of pregnancy. The CDR3 nucleotides are TGTGCCAGCAGCTTAGTCGGGACTAGCGGGAACAATGAGCAGTTCTTC. It is translated as CASSLVGTSGNNEQFF.